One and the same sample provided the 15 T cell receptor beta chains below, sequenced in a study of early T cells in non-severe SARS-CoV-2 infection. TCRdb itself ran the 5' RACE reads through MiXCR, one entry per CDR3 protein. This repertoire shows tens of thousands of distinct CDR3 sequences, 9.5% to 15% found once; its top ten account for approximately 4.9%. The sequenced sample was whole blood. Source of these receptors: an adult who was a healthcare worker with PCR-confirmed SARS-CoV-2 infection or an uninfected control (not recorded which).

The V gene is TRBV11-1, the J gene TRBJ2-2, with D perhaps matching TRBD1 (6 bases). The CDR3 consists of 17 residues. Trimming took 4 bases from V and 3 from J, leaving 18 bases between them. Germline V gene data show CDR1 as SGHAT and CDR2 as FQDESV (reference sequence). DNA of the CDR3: TGTGCCAGCAGCTCCCCTCGGACAGACCATTACACCGGGGAGCTGTTTTTT. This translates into CASSSPRTDHYTGELFF.

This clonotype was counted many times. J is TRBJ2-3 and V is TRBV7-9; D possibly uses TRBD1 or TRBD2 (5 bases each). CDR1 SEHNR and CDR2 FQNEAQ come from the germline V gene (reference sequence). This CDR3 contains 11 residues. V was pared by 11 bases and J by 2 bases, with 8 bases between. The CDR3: CAGGNTDTQYF. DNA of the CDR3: TGTGCCGGGGGAAACACAGATACGCAGTATTTT.

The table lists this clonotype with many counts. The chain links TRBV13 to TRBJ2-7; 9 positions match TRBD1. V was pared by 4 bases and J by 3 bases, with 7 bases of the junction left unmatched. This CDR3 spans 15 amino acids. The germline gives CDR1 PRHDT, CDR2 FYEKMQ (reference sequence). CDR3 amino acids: CASSSLGTGIYEQYF. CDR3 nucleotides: TGTGCCAGCAGCTCTCTAGGGACAGGGATCTACGAGCAGTACTTC.

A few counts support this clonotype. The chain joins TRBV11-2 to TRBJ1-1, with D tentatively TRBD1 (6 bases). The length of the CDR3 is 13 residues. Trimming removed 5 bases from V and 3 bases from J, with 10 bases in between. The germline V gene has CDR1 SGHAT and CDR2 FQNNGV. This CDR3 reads CASSRGKDTEAFF. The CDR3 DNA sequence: TGTGCCAGCAGCAGGGGGAAGGACACTGAAGCTTTCTTT.

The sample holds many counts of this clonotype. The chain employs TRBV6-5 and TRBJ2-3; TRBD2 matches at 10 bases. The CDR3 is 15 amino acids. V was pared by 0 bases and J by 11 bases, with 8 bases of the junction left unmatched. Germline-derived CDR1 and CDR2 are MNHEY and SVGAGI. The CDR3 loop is CASSYSAGGVKVQYF. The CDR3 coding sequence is TGTGCCAGCAGTTACTCAGCGGGAGGGGTTAAGGTGCAGTATTTT.

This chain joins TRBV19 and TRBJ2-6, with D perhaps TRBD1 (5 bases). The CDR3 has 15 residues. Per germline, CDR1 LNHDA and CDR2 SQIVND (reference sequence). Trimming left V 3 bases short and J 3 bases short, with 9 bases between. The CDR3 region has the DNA TGTGCCAGTAGTATGCAGGGCCTTGGGGCCAACGTCCTGACTTTC. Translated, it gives CASSMQGLGANVLTF. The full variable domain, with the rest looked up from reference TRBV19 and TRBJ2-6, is DGGITQSPKYLFRKEGQNVTLSCEQNLNHDAMYWYRQDPGQGLRLIYYSQIVNDFQKGDIAEGYSVSREKKESFPLTVTSAQKNPTAFYLCASSMQGLGANVLTFGAGSRLTVL.

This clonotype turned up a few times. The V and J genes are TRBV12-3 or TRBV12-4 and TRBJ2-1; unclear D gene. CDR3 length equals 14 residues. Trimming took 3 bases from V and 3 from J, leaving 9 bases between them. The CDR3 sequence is CASSLLGDYNEQFF. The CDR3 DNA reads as TGTGCCAGCAGTTTGTTGGGCGACTACAATGAGCAGTTCTTC.

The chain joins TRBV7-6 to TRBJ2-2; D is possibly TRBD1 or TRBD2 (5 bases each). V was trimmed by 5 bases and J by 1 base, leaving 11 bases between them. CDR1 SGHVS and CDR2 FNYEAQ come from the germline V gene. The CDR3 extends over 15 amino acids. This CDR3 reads CASSQQGRNTGELFF. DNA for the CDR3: TGTGCCAGCAGCCAGCAGGGACGGAACACCGGGGAGCTGTTTTTT.

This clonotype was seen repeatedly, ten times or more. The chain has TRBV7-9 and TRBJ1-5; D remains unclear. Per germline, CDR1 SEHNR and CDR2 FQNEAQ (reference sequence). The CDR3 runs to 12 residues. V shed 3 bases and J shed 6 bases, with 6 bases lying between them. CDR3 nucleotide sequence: TGTGCCAGCAGCTTCCTTACTCAGCCCCAGCATTTT. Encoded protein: CASSFLTQPQHF.

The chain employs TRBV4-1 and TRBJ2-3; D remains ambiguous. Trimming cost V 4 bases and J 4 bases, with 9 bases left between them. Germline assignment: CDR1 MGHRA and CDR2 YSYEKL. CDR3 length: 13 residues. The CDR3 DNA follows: TGCGCCAGCAGCCCAGACGTTCCAGATACGCAGTATTTT. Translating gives CASSPDVPDTQYF.

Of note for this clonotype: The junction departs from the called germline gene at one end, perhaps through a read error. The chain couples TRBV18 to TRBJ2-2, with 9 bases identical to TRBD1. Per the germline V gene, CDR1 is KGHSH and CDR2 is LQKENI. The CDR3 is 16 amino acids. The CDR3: CASSPRDRGNTGEPFF. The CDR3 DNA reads TGTGCCAGCTCACCACGAGACAGGGGGAACACCGGGGAGCCGTTTTTT.

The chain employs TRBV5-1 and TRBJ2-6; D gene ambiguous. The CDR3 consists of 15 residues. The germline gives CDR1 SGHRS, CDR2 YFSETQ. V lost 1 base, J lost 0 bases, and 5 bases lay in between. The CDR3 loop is CASSLTSSGANVLTF. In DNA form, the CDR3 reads TGCGCCAGCAGCTTGACAAGCTCTGGGGCCAACGTCCTGACTTTC.

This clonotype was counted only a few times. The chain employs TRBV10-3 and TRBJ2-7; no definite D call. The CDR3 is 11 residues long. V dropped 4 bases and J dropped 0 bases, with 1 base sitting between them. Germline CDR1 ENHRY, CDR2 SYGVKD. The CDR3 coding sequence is TGTGCCATCAGTGCCTCCTACGAGCAGTACTTC. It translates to CAISASYEQYF.

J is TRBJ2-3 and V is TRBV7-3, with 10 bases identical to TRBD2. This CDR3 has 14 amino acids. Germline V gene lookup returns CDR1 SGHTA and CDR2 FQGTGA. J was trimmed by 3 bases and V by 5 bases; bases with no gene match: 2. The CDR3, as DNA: TGTGCCAGCAGCATAGCGGGGGGAACAGATACGCAGTATTTT. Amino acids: CASSIAGGTDTQYF.

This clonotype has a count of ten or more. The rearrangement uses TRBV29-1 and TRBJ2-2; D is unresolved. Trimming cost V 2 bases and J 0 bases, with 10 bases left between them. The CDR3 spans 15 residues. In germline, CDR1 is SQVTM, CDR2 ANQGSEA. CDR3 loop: CSVESAETNTGELFF. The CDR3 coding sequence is TGCAGCGTTGAATCGGCGGAAACGAACACCGGGGAGCTGTTTTTT.